This T cell receptor beta chain was captured in a study of T cells in localized non-small cell lung cancer (TCRdb year 2020). A note on the overall study: Comparing tumors with uninvolved tumor-adjacent lungs, the study looked at the T cell repertoires of fewer than 250 patients with early-stage NSCLC. The mean age of the NSCLC patients was 50 to 85 years, with about 120 men and 85 to 110 women. The cohort comprised roughly 240 treatment-naïve NSCLC patients with resected, localized lung tumors.

Regarding this clone: Its antigen remains undetermined. No base quality values were provided; no much bigger clone lies one nucleotide off.

At diagnosis, tumor, uninvolved tumor-adjacent lung and peripheral blood were collected and then preserved as a mix of FFPE and fresh-frozen material. For TCR repertoire profiling, the blood samples were analyzed as peripheral blood mononuclear cells. Broader findings and caveats from the paper: Since the design was exploratory, TCR variables were selected using unadjusted p-values with no false-discovery rate correction. Uninvolved tumor-adjacent lung showed the highest T cell clonality, higher than tumor, which suggests more focused antigenic responses in the uninvolved tumor-adjacent lung. Higher blood T cell density associated with longer overall survival, while higher adjacent-lung clonality associated with shorter survival. Because multi-region tumor sequencing was not performed, intratumor heterogeneity could not be ruled out. A median of 57 of the top 100 tumor clones turned up in the paired uninvolved adjacent lung, and 25 to 30 of those clones also ranked among the top 100 of that same adjacent lung.

The immunoSEQ Assay was used to sequence TCR beta CDR3 regions from DNA. Regarding the original processing steps: To compute T cell density, TCR beta template counts were normalized to usable DNA, which was estimated by amplifying housekeeping genes. Richness was estimated using the preseqR package, with extrapolation to 400,000 templates for PBMC samples and to 120,000 templates for tissue samples. Clonality was defined as one minus Pielou's evenness. Differential abundance testing on productive amino-acid clonotypes, with a minimum total count of 5 and an alpha of 0.1, was used to identify tissue-enriched TCRs. The Jaccard Index and the Morisita Overlap Index were used to measure repertoire overlap between compartments. TCR beta CDR3s were clustered by GLIPH together with public tetramer-defined viral CDR3s, and at least three viral sequences plus V-gene enrichment were required for viral motifs. In its TCRdb copy, this immuneACCESS table keeps in-frame sequences only and misses some clones. Where compared with another copy, unresolved V genes explain less than half of these, and the others have no known cause. V, J and clone size reflect that table, while D and trimming were determined from the DNA. The sample table records 65,000 to 90,000 clones; around 82% of these occur just once. The ten top clones hold roughly a fifth of the sample.

CDR1 and CDR2 are drawn from the germline V gene: KGHSH, LQKENI. Ends trimmed: V by 6 bases, J by 2 bases; bases unmatched to a gene: 5. The CDR3 runs 15 amino acids, cysteine and phenylalanine included. The read is trimmed to its CDR3 DNA, 45 bases read in frame from base 1. The starting material was PBMCs, obtained before any cancer treatment. The receptor chain draws on TRBV18 and TRBJ1-5; 9 nucleotides in the junction match TRBD1. The source of this sequence is a man aged 35-69 years with stage II squamous cell lung carcinoma. Read as DNA, the sequence is TGTGCCAGCTCGCCCGGGACAGGGCGCAATCAGCCCCAGCATTTT. Its protein product is CASSPGTGRNQPQHF.